These 2 T cell receptor beta chains came from one sample sequenced in a study of CD8+CD57+ T cells in acquired aplastic anemia (dated by TCRdb to the late 2010s). Sequencing relied on an Illumina HiSeq 2000. Genomic DNA was used as template for profiling of TCR beta VDJ combinations and CDR3 sequences. TCRdb reworked the public reads: Q25 trimming with fastp, MiXCR clone assembly, productive beta chains retained. Under each unique CDR3 protein, matching rows form one entry showing the most common genes and DNA. The sample data list about 210,000 distinct CDR3 sequences, and over 60% of these were observed just once. Approximately 30% of the sample comes from the top ten. Sequenced input: sorted CD4+, CD8+, or CD8+CD57+ T cells (not recorded which) from PBMCs. The receptors stem from a human donor in good health.

The V call is TRBV7-3, the J call TRBJ2-3; TRBD2 matches at 8 bases. V gave up 6 bases and J gave up 0 bases; unmatched junction bases: 5. The CDR3 runs to 15 residues. Looked up from germline, CDR1 is SGHTA and CDR2 is FQGTGA. This chain's CDR3 is CASRDTSGSTDTQYF. CDR3 DNA: TGTGCCAGCAGAGACACTAGCGGTAGCACAGATACGCAGTATTTT. Variable domain in full (rest from reference TRBV7-3 and TRBJ2-3): GAGVSQTPSNKVTEKGKYVELRCDPISGHTALYWYRQSLGQGPEFLIYFQGTGAADDSGLPNDRFFAVRPEGSVSTLKIQRTERGDSAVYLCASRDTSGSTDTQYFGPGTRLTVL.

Concerning this clonotype: Possible read error: a much larger clone is one base away. V gene TRBV27 combines with J gene TRBJ1-1, with a possible D match to TRBD1 (5 bases). CDR1 is MNHEY and CDR2 is SMNVEV in the germline V gene (reference sequence). The CDR3 is 15 residues long. CDR3 amino acids: CASSYVQGGNTEALF. The CDR3, as DNA: TGTGCCAGCAGTTACGTGCAGGGAGGCAACACTGAAGCTCTCTTT.